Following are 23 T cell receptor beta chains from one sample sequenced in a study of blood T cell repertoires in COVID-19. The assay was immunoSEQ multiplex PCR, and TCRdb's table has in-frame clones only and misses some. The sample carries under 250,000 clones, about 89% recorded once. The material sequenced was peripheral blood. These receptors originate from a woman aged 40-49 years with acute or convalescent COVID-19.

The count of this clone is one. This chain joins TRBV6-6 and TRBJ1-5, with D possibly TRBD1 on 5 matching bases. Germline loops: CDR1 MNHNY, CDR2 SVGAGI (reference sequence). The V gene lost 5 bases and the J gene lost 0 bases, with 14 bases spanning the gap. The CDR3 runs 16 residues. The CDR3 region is CASSATGAYSNQPQHF. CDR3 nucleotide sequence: TGTGCCAGCAGTGCCACAGGCGCTTATAGCAATCAGCCCCAGCATTTT.

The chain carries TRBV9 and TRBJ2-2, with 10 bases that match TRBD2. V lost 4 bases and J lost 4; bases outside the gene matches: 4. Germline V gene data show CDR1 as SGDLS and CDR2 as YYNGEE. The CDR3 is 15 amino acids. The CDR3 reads CASSPSSGGTGELFF. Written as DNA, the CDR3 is TGTGCCAGCAGCCCGTCTAGCGGGGGCACCGGGGAGCTGTTTTTT.

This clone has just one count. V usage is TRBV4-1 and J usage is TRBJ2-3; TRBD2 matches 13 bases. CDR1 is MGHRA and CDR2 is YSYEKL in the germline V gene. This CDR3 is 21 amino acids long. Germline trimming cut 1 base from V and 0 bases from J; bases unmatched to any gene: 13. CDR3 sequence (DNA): TGCGCCAGCAGCCAAGGAAGGGGACTAGCGGGGAGACTAATAAGCACAGATACGCAGTATTTT. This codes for CASSQGRGLAGRLISTDTQYF.

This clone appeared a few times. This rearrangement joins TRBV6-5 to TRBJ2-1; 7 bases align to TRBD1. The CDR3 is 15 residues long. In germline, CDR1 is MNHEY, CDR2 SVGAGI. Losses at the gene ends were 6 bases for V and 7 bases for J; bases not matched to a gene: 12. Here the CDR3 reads CASSKTRDRVNEQFF. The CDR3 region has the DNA TGTGCCAGCAGCAAGACCCGGGACAGAGTTAATGAGCAGTTCTTC.

The CDR3 protein is CAWSVRLGDTEAFF. DNA for the CDR3: TGTGCCTGGAGTGTACGCCTCGGGGACACTGAAGCTTTCTTT. This chain uses TRBV30 with TRBJ1-1; no reliable D call. The CDR3 extends over 14 amino acids. The V and J ends lost 0 bases and 3 bases respectively, with 11 bases between them. Germline-derived CDR1 and CDR2 are GTSNPN and SVGIG (reference sequence).

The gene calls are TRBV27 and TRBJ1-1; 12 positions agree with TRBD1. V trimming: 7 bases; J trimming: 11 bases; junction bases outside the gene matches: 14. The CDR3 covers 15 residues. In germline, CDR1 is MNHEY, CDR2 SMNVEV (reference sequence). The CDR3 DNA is TGTGCCAGCACCCACCCGGGACAGGGGGCGCAAGAGGCTTTCTTT. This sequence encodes CASTHPGQGAQEAFF.

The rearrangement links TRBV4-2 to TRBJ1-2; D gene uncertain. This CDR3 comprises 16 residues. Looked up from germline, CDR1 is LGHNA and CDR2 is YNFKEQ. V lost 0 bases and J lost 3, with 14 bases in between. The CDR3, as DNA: TGTGCCAGCAGCCAAGAATGGGCCTTGACGGACTATGGCTACACCTTC. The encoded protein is CASSQEWALTDYGYTF.

CDR3 DNA sequence: TGTGCCAGCAGCAAACCGTCACCGGGACAGATTTATGGCTACACCTTC. It codes for CASSKPSPGQIYGYTF. The gene calls are TRBV21-1 and TRBJ1-2; the table's D gene call, TRBD1, was not cross checked with the DNA. TRBV21-1 is a pseudogene segment. There are 16 residues in the CDR3.

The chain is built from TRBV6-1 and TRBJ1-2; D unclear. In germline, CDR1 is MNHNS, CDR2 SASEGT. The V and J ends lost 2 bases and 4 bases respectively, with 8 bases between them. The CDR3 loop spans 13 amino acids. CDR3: CASSETVIYGYTF. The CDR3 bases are TGTGCCAGCAGTGAAACAGTAATCTATGGCTACACCTTC.

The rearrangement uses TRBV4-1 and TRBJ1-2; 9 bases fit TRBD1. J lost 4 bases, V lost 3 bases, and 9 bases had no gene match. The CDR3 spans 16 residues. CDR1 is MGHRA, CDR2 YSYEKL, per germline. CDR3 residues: CASSQIQGANPYGYTF. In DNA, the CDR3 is TGCGCCAGCAGCCAGATACAGGGGGCGAATCCCTATGGCTACACCTTC.

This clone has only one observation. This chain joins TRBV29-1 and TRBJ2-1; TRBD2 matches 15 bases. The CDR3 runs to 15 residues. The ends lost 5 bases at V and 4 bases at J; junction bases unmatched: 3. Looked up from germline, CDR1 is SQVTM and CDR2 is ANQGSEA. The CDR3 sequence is CSVPGLAGGYNEQFF. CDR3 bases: TGCAGCGTTCCGGGACTAGCGGGGGGATACAATGAGCAGTTCTTC.

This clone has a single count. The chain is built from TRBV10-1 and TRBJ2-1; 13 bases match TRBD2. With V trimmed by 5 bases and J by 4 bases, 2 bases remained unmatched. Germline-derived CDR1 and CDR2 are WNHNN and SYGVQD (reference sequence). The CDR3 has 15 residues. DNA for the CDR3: TGCGCCAGCAGTCAACTAGCGGGGGGGTACAATGAGCAGTTCTTC. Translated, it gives CASSQLAGGYNEQFF.

In DNA, the CDR3 is TGTGCCAGCTCACCCCGACAGGGGTATGGCTACACCTTC. This gives the protein CASSPRQGYGYTF. V usage is TRBV18 and J usage is TRBJ1-2, with TRBD1 identical over 8 bases. CDR3 size: 13 residues. Germline CDR1 reads KGHSH; CDR2 reads LQKENI. V was clipped by 3 bases and J by 5 bases; unmatched bases: 2.

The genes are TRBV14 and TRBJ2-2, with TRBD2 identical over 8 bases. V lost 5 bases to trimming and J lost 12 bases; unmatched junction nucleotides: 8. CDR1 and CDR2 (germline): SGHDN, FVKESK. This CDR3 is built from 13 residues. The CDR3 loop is CASSANPGGQLFF. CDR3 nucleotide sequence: TGTGCCAGCAGCGCGAACCCGGGGGGGCAGCTGTTTTTT.

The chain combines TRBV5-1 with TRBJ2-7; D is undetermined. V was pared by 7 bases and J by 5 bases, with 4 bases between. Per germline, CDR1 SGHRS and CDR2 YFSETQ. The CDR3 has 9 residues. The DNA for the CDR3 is TGCGCCAGCGGAGACGAGCAGTACGTC. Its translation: CASGDEQYV.

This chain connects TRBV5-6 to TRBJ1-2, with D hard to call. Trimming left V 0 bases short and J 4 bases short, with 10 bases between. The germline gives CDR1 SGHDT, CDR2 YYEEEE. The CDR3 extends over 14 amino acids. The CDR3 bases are TGTGCCAGCAGCTTGGGGGCCCTTGCCTATGGCTACACCTTC. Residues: CASSLGALAYGYTF.

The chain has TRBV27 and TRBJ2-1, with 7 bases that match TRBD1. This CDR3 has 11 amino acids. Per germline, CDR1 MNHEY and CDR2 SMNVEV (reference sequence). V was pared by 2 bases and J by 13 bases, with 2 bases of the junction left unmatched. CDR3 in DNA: TGTGCCAGCAGTTTAGGGGACAGACAGTTCTTC. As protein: CASSLGDRQFF.

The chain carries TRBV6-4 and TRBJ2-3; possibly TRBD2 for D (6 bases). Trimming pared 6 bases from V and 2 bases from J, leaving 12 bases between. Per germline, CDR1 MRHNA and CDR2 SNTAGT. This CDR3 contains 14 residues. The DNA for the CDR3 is TGTGCCAGCAGCGGCGGGGAAACCACAGATACGCAGTATTTT. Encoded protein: CASSGGETTDTQYF.

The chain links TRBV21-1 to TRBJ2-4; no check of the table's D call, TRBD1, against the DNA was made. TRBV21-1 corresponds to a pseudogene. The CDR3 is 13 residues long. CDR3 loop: CASSKGGPNIQYF. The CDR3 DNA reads TGTGCCAGCAGCAAAGGGGGGCCTAACATTCAGTACTTC.

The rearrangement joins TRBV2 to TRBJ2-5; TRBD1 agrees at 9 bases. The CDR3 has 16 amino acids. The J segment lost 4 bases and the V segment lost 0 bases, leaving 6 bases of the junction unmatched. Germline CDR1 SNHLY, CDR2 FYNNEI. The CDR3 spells CASSEASTGGPETQYF. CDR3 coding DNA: TGTGCCAGCAGTGAAGCCTCAACAGGGGGCCCAGAGACCCAGTACTTC. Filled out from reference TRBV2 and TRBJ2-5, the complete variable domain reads EPEVTQTPSHQVTQMGQEVILRCVPISNHLYFYWYRQILGQKVEFLVSFYNNEISEKSEIFDDQFSVERPDGSNFTLKIRSTKLEDSAMYFCASSEASTGGPETQYFGPGTRLLVL.

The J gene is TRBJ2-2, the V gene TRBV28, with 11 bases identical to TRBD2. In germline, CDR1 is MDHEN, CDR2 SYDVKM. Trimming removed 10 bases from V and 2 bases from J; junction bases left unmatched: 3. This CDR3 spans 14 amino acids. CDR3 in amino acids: CATTSGGNTGELFF. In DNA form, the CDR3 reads TGTGCCACCACTAGCGGGGGTAACACCGGGGAGCTGTTTTTT.

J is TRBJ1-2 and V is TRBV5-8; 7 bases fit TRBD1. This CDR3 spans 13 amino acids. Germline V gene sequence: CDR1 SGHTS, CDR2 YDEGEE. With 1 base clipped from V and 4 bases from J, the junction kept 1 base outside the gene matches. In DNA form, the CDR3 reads TGTGCCAGCAGCTTGACAGGGGTCTATGGCTACACCTTC. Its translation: CASSLTGVYGYTF.

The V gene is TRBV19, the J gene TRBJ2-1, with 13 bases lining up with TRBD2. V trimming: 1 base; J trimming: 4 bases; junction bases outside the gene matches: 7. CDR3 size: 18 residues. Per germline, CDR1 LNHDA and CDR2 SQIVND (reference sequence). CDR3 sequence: CASSIARLAGGRYNEQFF. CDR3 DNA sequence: TGTGCCAGTAGTATAGCCCGACTAGCGGGGGGCCGATACAATGAGCAGTTCTTC. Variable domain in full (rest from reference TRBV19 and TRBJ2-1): DGGITQSPKYLFRKEGQNVTLSCEQNLNHDAMYWYRQDPGQGLRLIYYSQIVNDFQKGDIAEGYSVSREKKESFPLTVTSAQKNPTAFYLCASSIARLAGGRYNEQFFGPGTRLTVL.